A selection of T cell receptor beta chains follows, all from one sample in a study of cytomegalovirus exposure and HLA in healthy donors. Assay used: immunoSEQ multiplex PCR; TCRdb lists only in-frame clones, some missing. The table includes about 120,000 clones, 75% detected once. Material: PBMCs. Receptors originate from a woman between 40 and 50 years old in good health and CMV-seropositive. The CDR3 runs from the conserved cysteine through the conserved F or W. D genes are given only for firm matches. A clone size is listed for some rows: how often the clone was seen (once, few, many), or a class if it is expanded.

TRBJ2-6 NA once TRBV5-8 TGTGCCAGCTGGGGGGGGCCAGGGGCCAACGTCCTGACTTTC CASWGGPGANVLTF
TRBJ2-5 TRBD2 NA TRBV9 TGTGCCAGCAGCGTAGACCCAGCGGGGCCGCAAGAGACCCAGTACTTC CASSVDPAGPQETQYF
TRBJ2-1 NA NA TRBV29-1 TGCAGCGTTGATCCTAGAGTGGATGAGCAGTTCTTC CSVDPRVDEQFF
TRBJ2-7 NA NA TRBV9 TGTGCCAGCAGCCCCCGTGCGGCCCCCTACGAGCAGTACTTC CASSPRAAPYEQYF
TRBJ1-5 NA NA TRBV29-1 TGCAGCGGCCTAACAGGGATCGATCAGCCCCAGCATTTT CSGLTGIDQPQHF
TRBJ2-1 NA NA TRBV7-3 TGTGCCAGCAGCTTAACTCCGGGTTATGAGCAGTTCTTC CASSLTPGYEQFF
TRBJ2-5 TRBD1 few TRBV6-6 TGTGCCAGCAGTGTACAGGGGGCTGAGACCCAGTACTTC CASSVQGAETQYF
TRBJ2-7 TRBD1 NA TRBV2 TGTGCCATCACCCGGGACAGCTCCTACGAGCAGTACTTC CAITRDSSYEQYF
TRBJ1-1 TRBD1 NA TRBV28 TGTGCCAGCATTGACTTCATTGGACAGGGGGACTCTGAAGCTTTCTTT CASIDFIGQGDSEAFF
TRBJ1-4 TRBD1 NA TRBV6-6 TGTGCCAGCAGTTCAGGACAGGGTGCAACTAATGAAAAACTGTTTTTT CASSSGQGATNEKLFF
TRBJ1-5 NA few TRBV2 TGTGCCAGCAGATCAGCGGGAAATAGCAATCAGCCCCAGCATTTT CASRSAGNSNQPQHF
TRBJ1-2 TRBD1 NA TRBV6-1 TGTGCCAGCAGTGTTTCGGGACAGGGGGCTGTCGGCTACACCTTC CASSVSGQGAVGYTF
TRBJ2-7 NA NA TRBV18 TGTGCCAGCTCACCCCCTGAGGGCGTAGCCGGCCAGTACTTC CASSPPEGVAGQYF
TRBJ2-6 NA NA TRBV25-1 TGTGCCAGCAGTGGCCCCTTAACAGGGACCAAGCAGGCCAACGTCCTGACTTTC CASSGPLTGTKQANVLTF
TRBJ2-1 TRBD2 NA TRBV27 TGTGCCAGCAGTTTATTTGGACTAGCGTCACTTGAGCAGTTCTTC CASSLFGLASLEQFF
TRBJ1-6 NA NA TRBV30 TGTGCCTGGAACGGACAGAACAATTCACCCCTCCACTTT CAWNGQNNSPLHF
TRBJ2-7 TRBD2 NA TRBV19 TGTGCCAGTAGTATGCTAGCGGGACCTCGCGAGCAGTACTTC CASSMLAGPREQYF